Presented here are 29 T cell receptor beta chains from one specimen sequenced in a study of cytomegalovirus exposure and HLA in healthy donors. PCR amplification relied on 60 Vbeta primers (plus 13 Jbeta primers). Data came from immunoSEQ multiplex PCR; TCRdb stores just in-frame clones and leaves some out. The sample carries around 130,000 clones, about 85% recorded once. Sequenced sample: PBMCs. The receptor source for this set is a woman in her 30s in good health and CMV-seropositive.

The J gene is TRBJ1-6, the V gene TRBV2; D perhaps matches TRBD1 (5 bases). Germline values: CDR1 SNHLY, CDR2 FYNNEI. The V end lost 4 bases, the J end lost 8 bases, and 15 bases lay between the germline ends. This CDR3 has 15 residues. The CDR3 sequence is CASSGGPGGDSPLHF. The CDR3 DNA sequence: TGTGCCAGCAGTGGGGGCCCGGGTGGGGATTCACCCCTCCACTTT.

This clone was seen once. The CDR3 carries no conserved terminal phenylalanine or tryptophan, so it likely arises from a read error. This chain links TRBV30 with TRBJ1-2, with D possibly TRBD1 on 5 matching bases. Germline V CDR1 and CDR2: GTSNPN, SVGIG (reference sequence). There are 15 residues in the CDR3. The V end was cut by 3 bases, the J end by 2 bases, with 16 bases between. The CDR3 nucleotides read TGTGCCTGGAGCTCCGGACATTTTTCCAACTATGGCTACACCCTC. Its translation: CAWSSGHFSNYGYTL.

In the case of this clone: Within the sample, other DNA sequences also encode this same CDR3. The CDR3 is CASSLQGLETQYF. CDR3 nucleotides: TGCGCCAGCAGCTTGCAGGGGCTGGAGACCCAGTACTTC. This chain links TRBV5-1 with TRBJ2-5; D possibly corresponds to TRBD1 (6 bases). CDR1 is SGHRS, CDR2 YFSETQ, per germline. This CDR3 spans 13 amino acids. Trimming took 1 base from V and 5 from J, leaving 9 bases between them.

The J gene is TRBJ2-1, the V gene TRBV20-1; D gene ambiguous. Trimming stripped 0 bases from V and 10 bases from J, with 7 bases between. The CDR3 covers 11 residues. CDR1 is DFQATT and CDR2 is SNEGSKA in the germline V gene (reference sequence). Here the CDR3 DNA reads TGCAGTGCTAGAGATGTCCCGGAGCAGTTCTTC. Amino acids: CSARDVPEQFF.

This clone was picked up one time. The J gene is TRBJ2-7, the V gene TRBV9; D is perhaps TRBD1 (5 bases). V was shortened by 4 bases and J by 0 bases, with 14 bases between the two germline ends. CDR3 length: 15 residues. CDR1 and CDR2 from the germline V gene are SGDLS and YYNGEE. The CDR3 protein is CASSPWGGTSYEQYF. The CDR3 DNA sequence: TGTGCCAGCAGCCCGTGGGGCGGAACCTCCTACGAGCAGTACTTC.

Remarks on this clone: The junction does not match germline at one end; this may be a read error. The CDR3 spells CASRATRAGGYTF. In DNA form, the CDR3 reads TGTGCTAGCAGGGCTACCAGGGCGGGGGGCTACACCTTC. The chain recombines TRBV28 with TRBJ1-2, with D possibly being TRBD1 (5 bases). The CDR3 extends over 13 amino acids. Per the germline V gene, CDR1 is MDHEN and CDR2 is SYDVKM.

The chain recombines TRBV5-1 with TRBJ1-1; 8 bases are shared with TRBD1. Unmatched junction bases numbered 7, after V lost 5 bases and J lost 4 bases. From germline, CDR1 is SGHRS and CDR2 YFSETQ. CDR3 length: 14 amino acids. The CDR3 is CASRADRVGTEAFF. CDR3 coding DNA: TGCGCCAGCAGGGCGGACAGGGTGGGCACTGAAGCTTTCTTT.

V is TRBV27 and J is TRBJ2-5; D gene ambiguous. V was trimmed by 2 bases and J by 1 base, leaving 17 bases between them. Germline values: CDR1 MNHEY, CDR2 SMNVEV (reference sequence). The CDR3 length is 17 residues. The CDR3 sequence: CASSLPPLSAGQETQYF. CDR3 DNA: TGTGCCAGCAGTTTACCGCCCCTCAGTGCAGGCCAAGAGACCCAGTACTTC.

The V call is TRBV7-9, the J call TRBJ1-4, with D unclear. Trimming shortened V by 5 bases and J by 4 bases, and 17 bases separated the two germline ends. The CDR3 has 16 amino acids. The germline gives CDR1 SEHNR, CDR2 FQNEAQ (reference sequence). This CDR3 reads CASSMSPVLSNEKLFF. The CDR3 DNA is TGTGCCAGCAGCATGTCCCCGGTCCTAAGTAATGAAAAACTGTTTTTT.

V and J are TRBV28 and TRBJ2-3; the match to TRBD2 covers 7 bases. CDR1 and CDR2 (germline): MDHEN, SYDVKM. The length of the CDR3 is 16 residues. V shed 5 bases and J 4 bases; nucleotides not matched to a gene: 12. CDR3 in amino acids: CASSRTFPAGPDTQYF. DNA for the CDR3: TGTGCCAGCAGTCGGACTTTCCCAGCGGGGCCAGATACGCAGTATTTT.

The V gene is TRBV29-1, the J gene TRBJ1-2; D uncertain. This CDR3 spans 11 amino acids. With 0 bases removed from V and 8 bases from J, the gap between germline ends came to 7 bases. Germline V gene lookup returns CDR1 SQVTM and CDR2 ANQGSEA. CDR3 residues: CSVEELGGYTF. The CDR3 region has the DNA TGCAGCGTTGAAGAACTAGGGGGCTACACCTTC.

This sequence joins TRBV11-2 and TRBJ2-7, with 8 bases that match TRBD2. J gave up 6 bases and V 1 base, and 5 bases lay outside the gene matches. There are 14 residues in the CDR3. Germline-derived CDR1 and CDR2 are SGHAT and FQNNGV. Here the CDR3 DNA reads TGTGCCAGCAGCTTAGTGTGGCGGGAGGTCGAGCAGTACTTC. This gives the protein CASSLVWREVEQYF.

This rearrangement joins TRBV9 to TRBJ1-2, with D perhaps matching TRBD1 (5 bases). CDR3 length equals 15 residues. Trimming removed 0 bases from V and 6 bases from J, with 15 bases in between. Germline V gene sequence: CDR1 SGDLS, CDR2 YYNGEE. The CDR3 loop reads CASSVAGEGSDGYTF. The CDR3 coding sequence is TGTGCCAGCAGCGTAGCGGGGGAGGGCAGCGATGGCTACACCTTC.

Only a few counts were recorded for this clone. The chain recombines TRBV5-8 with TRBJ2-1; 7 bases align to TRBD1. V shed 2 bases, J shed 12 bases, and the junction held 14 bases outside the gene matches. The CDR3 covers 15 residues. The germline V gene has CDR1 SGHTS and CDR2 YDEGEE. The CDR3 spells CASSLGGSIPRGQFF. Written as DNA, the CDR3 is TGTGCCAGCAGCTTAGGGGGCAGTATACCGCGTGGGCAGTTCTTC.

The rearrangement joins TRBV4-1 to TRBJ1-5; 8 bases align to TRBD1. Per the germline V gene, CDR1 is MGHRA and CDR2 is YSYEKL. The CDR3 totals 14 residues. V lost 3 bases, J lost 6 bases, and 4 bases stayed unmatched. DNA for the CDR3: TGCGCCAGCAGCCACGGACAGGGAGGTCAGCCCCAGCATTTT. Its translation is CASSHGQGGQPQHF.

The V and J genes are TRBV6-6 and TRBJ1-5; no clear D gene. Germline V CDR1 and CDR2: MNHNY, SVGAGI (reference sequence). CDR3 size: 13 residues. V was clipped by 8 bases and J by 4 bases, with 12 bases between them. CDR3: CASETGVNQPQHF. As DNA, the CDR3 is TGTGCCAGCGAGACTGGAGTTAATCAGCCCCAGCATTTT.

The genes are TRBV7-9 and TRBJ1-1; a weak D match, TRBD1 (5 bases). Trimming cost V 2 bases and J 5 bases, with 12 bases left between them. The CDR3 totals 14 residues. Germline loops: CDR1 SEHNR, CDR2 FQNEAQ (reference sequence). The CDR3 reads CASSLQGGRTEAFF. The CDR3 DNA reads TGTGCCAGCAGCTTACAGGGAGGAAGGACTGAAGCTTTCTTT.

The rearrangement uses TRBV5-8 and TRBJ1-1; no clear D. The germline gives CDR1 SGHTS, CDR2 YDEGEE. The CDR3 is 13 amino acids. V lost 0 bases, J lost 2 bases, and 5 bases lay in between. The CDR3 loop reads CASSLGHNTEAFF. The CDR3, as DNA: TGTGCCAGCAGCTTGGGACACAACACTGAAGCTTTCTTT.

The chain links TRBV19 to TRBJ2-6; 8 nucleotides align to TRBD2. This CDR3 is built from 16 residues. Trimming took 7 bases from V and 2 from J; bases not matched to a gene: 7. The V gene's germline CDR1 is LNHDA and CDR2 SQIVND (reference sequence). The CDR3, as DNA: TGTGCCAGTATGCGGGGGGCTACGACTGGGGCCAACGTCCTGACTTTC. This encodes CASMRGATTGANVLTF.

This rearrangement joins TRBV6-4 to TRBJ2-3; possibly TRBD2 for D (6 bases). Germline V gives CDR1 MRHNA, CDR2 SNTAGT. Trimming removed 6 bases at V and 2 bases at J, with 12 bases between. The CDR3 totals 14 residues. CDR3 bases: TGTGCCAGCAGCGGGGGTACCGACACAGATACGCAGTATTTT. It is translated as CASSGGTDTDTQYF.

The genes are TRBV28 and TRBJ1-5, with D perhaps TRBD1 (6 bases). Trimming took off 5 bases at V and 2 bases at J, with 13 bases between the two ends. The CDR3 runs 15 residues. From germline, CDR1 is MDHEN and CDR2 SYDVKM. Here the CDR3 reads CASSPTGIGNQPQHF. CDR3 DNA sequence: TGTGCCAGCAGTCCCACAGGGATAGGCAATCAGCCCCAGCATTTT.

The sample holds one count of this clone. V gene TRBV20-1 combines with J gene TRBJ2-1, with no clear D. Trimming took 4 bases from V and 9 from J, leaving 10 bases between them. CDR1 is DFQATT and CDR2 is SNEGSKA in the germline V gene (reference sequence). The CDR3 runs to 11 residues. In DNA, the CDR3 is TGCAGTGCTACTATCGTGCCTGAGCAGTTCTTC. Its protein product is CSATIVPEQFF.

The rearrangement uses TRBV29-1 and TRBJ2-5; 10 positions match TRBD2. The CDR3 length is 13 residues. The germline gives CDR1 SQVTM, CDR2 ANQGSEA. V dropped 6 bases and J dropped 3; count of bases not matched to a gene: 4. CDR3 in amino acids: CSVVLAGEETQYF. The CDR3 nucleotides are TGCAGCGTCGTTCTAGCGGGGGAAGAGACCCAGTACTTC.

This rearrangement joins TRBV7-9 to TRBJ1-1; D is uncertain. CDR3 size: 13 residues. Germline V CDR1 and CDR2: SEHNR, FQNEAQ (reference sequence). With 1 base removed from V and 2 bases from J, the gap between germline ends came to 5 bases. The CDR3 region is CASSLESNTEAFF. DNA for the CDR3: TGTGCCAGCAGCTTAGAGAGTAACACTGAAGCTTTCTTT.

The chain uses TRBV2 and TRBJ2-2; D gene uncertain. The CDR3 covers 14 residues. CDR1 is SNHLY and CDR2 is FYNNEI in the germline V gene. The V and J ends lost 7 bases and 0 bases respectively, with 9 bases between them. The CDR3 sequence: CASNRGPNTGELFF. The CDR3 DNA sequence: TGTGCCAGCAATAGAGGCCCGAACACCGGGGAGCTGTTTTTT.

This clone was recorded a few times. The chain employs TRBV13 and TRBJ1-5; D remains unclear. V was trimmed by 7 bases and J by 5 bases, leaving 15 bases between them. Germline V gene data show CDR1 as PRHDT and CDR2 as FYEKMQ (reference sequence). There are 14 residues in the CDR3. Here the CDR3 reads CASTANYPDQPQHF. CDR3 DNA: TGTGCCAGCACCGCCAACTACCCCGATCAGCCCCAGCATTTT.

This clone was seen more than once but under ten times. CDR3 amino acids: CASSQGRGGTYEQYF. The CDR3 DNA follows: TGCGCCAGCAGCCAAGGTCGGGGGGGAACCTACGAGCAGTACTTC. The V call is TRBV4-1, the J call TRBJ2-7, with TRBD2 matching 8 bases. The trim removed 1 base at V and 2 bases at J, leaving 4 bases unmatched. Germline V gene data show CDR1 as MGHRA and CDR2 as YSYEKL. CDR3 length equals 15 residues.

The genes are TRBV5-6 and TRBJ1-1, with 9 bases lining up with TRBD1. After removal of 0 bases from V and 3 bases from J, the junction contained 3 bases not matched to a gene. Per germline, CDR1 SGHDT and CDR2 YYEEEE. The CDR3 is 15 residues long. The CDR3 spells CASSLGDRVYTEAFF. DNA of the CDR3: TGTGCCAGCAGCTTGGGGGACAGGGTATACACTGAAGCTTTCTTT.

The V call is TRBV5-1, the J call TRBJ2-7; a possible D gene is TRBD2 (6 bases). V lost 0 bases and J lost 4, with 11 bases in between. Germline loops: CDR1 SGHRS, CDR2 YFSETQ. The CDR3 runs 14 residues. The CDR3 is CASSLDGRRYEQYF. Written as DNA, the CDR3 is TGCGCCAGCAGCTTGGACGGGAGAAGGTACGAGCAGTACTTC.